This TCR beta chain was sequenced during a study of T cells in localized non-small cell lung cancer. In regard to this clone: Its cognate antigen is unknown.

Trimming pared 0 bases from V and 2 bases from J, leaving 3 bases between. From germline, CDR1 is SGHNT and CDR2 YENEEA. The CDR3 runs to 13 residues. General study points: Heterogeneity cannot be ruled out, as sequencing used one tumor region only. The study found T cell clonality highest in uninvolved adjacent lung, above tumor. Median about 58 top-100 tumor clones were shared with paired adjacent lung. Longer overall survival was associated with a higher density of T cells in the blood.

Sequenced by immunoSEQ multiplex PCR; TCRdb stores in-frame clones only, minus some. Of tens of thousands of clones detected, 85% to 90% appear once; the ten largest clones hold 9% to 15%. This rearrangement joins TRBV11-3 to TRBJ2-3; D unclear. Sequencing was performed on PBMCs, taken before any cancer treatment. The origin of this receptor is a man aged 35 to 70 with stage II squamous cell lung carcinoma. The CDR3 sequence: CASSLEDTDTQYF. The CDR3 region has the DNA TGTGCCAGCAGCTTAGAAGACACAGATACGCAGTATTTT.